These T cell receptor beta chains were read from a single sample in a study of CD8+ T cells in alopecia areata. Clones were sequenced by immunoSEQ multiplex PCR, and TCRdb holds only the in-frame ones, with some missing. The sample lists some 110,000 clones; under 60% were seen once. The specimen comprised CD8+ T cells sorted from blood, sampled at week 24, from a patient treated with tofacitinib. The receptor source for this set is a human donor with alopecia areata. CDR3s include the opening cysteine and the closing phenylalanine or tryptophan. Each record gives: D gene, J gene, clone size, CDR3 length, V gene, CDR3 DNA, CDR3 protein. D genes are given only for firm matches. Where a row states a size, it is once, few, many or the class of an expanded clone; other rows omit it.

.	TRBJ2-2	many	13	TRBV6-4	TGTGCCAGCAGTTACAGGGACACCGGGGAGCTGTTTTTT	CASSYRDTGELFF
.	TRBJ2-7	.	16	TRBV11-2	TGTGCCAGCAGCTTAGGTCCAGGAAGACTCTACTACGAGCAGTACTTC	CASSLGPGRLYYEQYF
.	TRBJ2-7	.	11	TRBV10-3	TGTGCCATCAGTGAAGGATACGAGCAGTACTTC	CAISEGYEQYF
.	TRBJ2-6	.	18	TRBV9	TGTGCCAGCAGCGTAGAAGGGGGTATACTCTCTGGGGCCAACGTCCTGACTTTC	CASSVEGGILSGANVLTF
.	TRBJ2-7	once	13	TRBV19	TGTGCCAGTATTGGGGCAGGGACCTACGAGCAGTACTTC	CASIGAGTYEQYF
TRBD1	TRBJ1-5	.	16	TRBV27	TGTGCCAGCAGCTTCACCGGGACAGGGTTGGAACAGCCCCAGCATTTT	CASSFTGTGLEQPQHF
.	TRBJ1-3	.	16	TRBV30	TGTGCCTGGAGTGTAAAACAGGGATCCTCTGGAAACACCATATATTTT	CAWSVKQGSSGNTIYF
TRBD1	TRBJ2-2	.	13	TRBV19	TGTGCCGTTCAGACAGGGGGAAGCGGGGAGCTGTTTTTT	CAVQTGGSGELFF
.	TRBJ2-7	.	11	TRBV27	TGTGCCAGCAGTACCCTCGGGGAGCAGTACTTC	CASSTLGEQYF
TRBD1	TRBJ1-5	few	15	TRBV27	TGTGCCAGCAGTTACGACAGGGGAAGCAATCAGCCCCAGCATTTT	CASSYDRGSNQPQHF
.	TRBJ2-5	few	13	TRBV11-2	TGTGCCAGCAGCTTAGATTTACAAGAGACCCAGTACTTC	CASSLDLQETQYF
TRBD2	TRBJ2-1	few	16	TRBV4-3	TGCGCCAGCAGCCAAGATAGCGGGGGGGCCACGGTTGAGCAGTTCTTC	CASSQDSGGATVEQFF
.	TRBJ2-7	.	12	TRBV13	TGTGCCAGCAGCTTACAGGCCAGCGAGCAGTACTTC	CASSLQASEQYF
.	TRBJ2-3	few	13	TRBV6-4	TGTGCCAGCAGTGATCGCTCAACTGATACGCAGTATTTT	CASSDRSTDTQYF
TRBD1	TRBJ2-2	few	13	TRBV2	TGTGCCAGAGGGACAGGGGAGACCGGGGAGCTGTTTTTT	CARGTGETGELFF
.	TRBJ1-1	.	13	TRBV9	TGTGCCAGCAGCGGGTACAAGAACACTGAAGCTTTCTTT	CASSGYKNTEAFF
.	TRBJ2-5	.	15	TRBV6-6	TGTGCCAGCACCACGCGAGGGGGAAACCAAGAGACCCAGTACTTC	CASTTRGGNQETQYF
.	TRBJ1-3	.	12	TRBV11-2	TGTGCCAGCAGCTTAGGTTCGGACACCATATATTTT	CASSLGSDTIYF
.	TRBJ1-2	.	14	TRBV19	TGTGCCAGTAGTATCTCGGGGGTCGACTATGGCTACACCTTC	CASSISGVDYGYTF
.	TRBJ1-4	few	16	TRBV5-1	TGCGCCAGCAGCCCCACCGGTGGGGGGCTGAAGGAAAAACTGTTTTTT	CASSPTGGGLKEKLFF
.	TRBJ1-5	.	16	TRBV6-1	TGTGCCAGCAGTGCCGGGACATGGTATAGCAATCAGCCCCAGCATTTT	CASSAGTWYSNQPQHF